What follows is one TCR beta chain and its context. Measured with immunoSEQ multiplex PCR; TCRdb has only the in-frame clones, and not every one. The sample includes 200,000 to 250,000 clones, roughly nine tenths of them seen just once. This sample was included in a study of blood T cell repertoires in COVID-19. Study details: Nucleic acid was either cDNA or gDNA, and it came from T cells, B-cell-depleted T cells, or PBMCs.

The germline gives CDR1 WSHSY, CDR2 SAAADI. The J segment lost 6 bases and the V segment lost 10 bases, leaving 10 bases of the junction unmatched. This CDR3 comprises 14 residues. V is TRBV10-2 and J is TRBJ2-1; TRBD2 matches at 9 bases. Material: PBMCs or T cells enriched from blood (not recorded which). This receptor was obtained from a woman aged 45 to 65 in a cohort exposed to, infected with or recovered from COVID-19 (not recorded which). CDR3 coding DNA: TGCGCCACGTTGCGGGGGGGGAGCGTCAATGAGCAGTTCTTC. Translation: CATLRGGSVNEQFF.